At least ten counts were recorded for the clone carrying this TCR beta chain. Antigen specificity is unknown. This specimen belongs to a study of T cells after yellow fever vaccination. CDR3 length equals 15 residues. The V end was cut by 6 bases, the J end by 4 bases, with 18 bases between. In germline, CDR1 is SGHVS, CDR2 FNYEAQ. In making TCR cDNA, 5'RACE template switching added a universal primer site and UMIs to it. Each CDR3 protein gets one entry after TCRdb re-called the 5' RACE reads with MiXCR. The table lists 120,000 or so distinct CDR3 sequences, 6.5% to 9% of them singletons. Study results and limitations: One caveat is that FACS-sorted repertoires could contain abundant clonotypes contaminating from the bulk population. The secondary response peaked faster, at day 5 versus 15, but was weaker. Detected again after the booster were most primary-vaccination clones, at 96% CD4 and about 90% CD8.

The sample was CD4+ T cells sorted from PBMCs, taken 45 days after the first yellow fever vaccination. The sequence was collected from a man between 18 and 29 years old who received the YFV17D yellow fever vaccine. The chain employs TRBV7-6 and TRBJ2-5; perhaps D is TRBD1 or TRBD2 (5 bases each). CDR3 coding DNA: TGTGCCAGCAGTCGGGACCCCGGAACGGGAGAGACCCAGTACTTC. Translation gives CASSRDPGTGETQYF.